This T cell receptor (beta chain) was identified during a study of vaccination and CD4 T cells after COVID-19. Germline V gives CDR1 SGHDT, CDR2 YYEEEE. The V end was cut by 2 bases, the J end by 0 bases, with 14 bases between. The CDR3 runs 16 residues. The treatment denotes: approximately 9-day PBMC culture with coronavirus spike peptide pools or control peptides (ViraFEST assay). Turning to this clonotype: Its antigen is unidentified.

The Oncomine TCR Beta short-read assay generated sequence data from the DNA of cultured CD4+ T cells. TCRdb reprocessed the PCR reads with MiXCR, giving one entry per CDR3 protein. The sample records tens of thousands of distinct CDR3 sequences, about 38% being singletons. V and J are TRBV5-6 and TRBJ1-1; tentative D call: TRBD1 (6 bases). Source: CD4+ T cells from blood, cultured in vitro, taken before SARS-CoV-2 vaccination. This sequence originates from a human donor who received a COVID-19 vaccine. CDR3 bases: TGTGCCAGCAGCTTCTTCTCAGGGGTGGTGAACACTGAAGCTTTCTTT. Its translation: CASSFFSGVVNTEAFF.